A selection of T cell receptor beta chains follows, all from one sample in a study of shared clonotypes between healthy human individuals. The assay was immunoSEQ multiplex PCR, and TCRdb's table has in-frame clones only and misses some. The sample has a few million clones, 85% to 95% seen once. Material for sequencing was naive CD4+ T cells from PBMCs. The receptors were gathered from a man between 18 and 35 years old in good health. Some clones in this sample may be carry-over from other donors' samples. Each CDR3 is given with its conserved first and last residue. A D gene is named only where the DNA matches it firmly. The size field is filled for only some rows; it gives once, few, many or a size class.

>-|-|TRBJ2-3|TRBV5-1
TGCGCCAGCAGCACTAGGCCGGTAACAGATACGCAGTATTTT
CASSTRPVTDTQYF
>-|-|TRBJ1-2|TRBV18
TGTGCCAGCTCCTTTGACACTCCGGGGATCGATAACGGCTATGGCTACACCTTC
CASSFDTPGIDNGYGYTF
>-|TRBD1|TRBJ2-7|TRBV5-1
TGCGCCAGCAGCTTGGCCCCGGGACAGGCCTACTTC
CASSLAPGQAYF
>-|TRBD2|TRBJ2-5|TRBV7-6
TGTGCCAGCAGCTTAGGTCCCTTAGCGGGAGGGCAAGGGACCCAGTACTTC
CASSLGPLAGGQGTQYF
>-|TRBD1|TRBJ2-5|TRBV9
TGTGCCAGTGATGCCGGGACAGGGCAGGGGACCCAGTACTTC
CASDAGTGQGTQYF
>few|TRBD1|TRBJ1-2|TRBV6-6
TGTGCCAGCAGTGGGACAGGGGGTAACTATGGCTACACCTTC
CASSGTGGNYGYTF
>-|-|TRBJ1-2|TRBV10-3
TGTGCCCATCGGGTAGCCCAGGGCTATGGCTACACCTTC
CAHRVAQGYGYTF
>-|-|TRBJ2-2|TRBV6-5
TGTGCCAGCAGTTATCGCCGGGCCGGGGAGCTGTTTTTT
CASSYRRAGELFF
>-|TRBD1|TRBJ2-7|TRBV11-2
TGTGCCAGCAGCTCCCTCCCCGGGACAGGAACCTACGAGCAGTACTTC
CASSSLPGTGTYEQYF
>-|TRBD2|TRBJ2-5|TRBV5-1
TGCGCCAGCAGACCGCGGTCGGGGGGAGAGACCCAGTACTTC
CASRPRSGGETQYF
>-|TRBD1|TRBJ2-7|TRBV30
TGTGCCTGGCGGACAGGGGGGCGCACCTACGAGCAGTACTTC
CAWRTGGRTYEQYF
>-|TRBD2|TRBJ2-3|TRBV4-2
TGTGCCAGCAGCCAAGGACTAGCGGGCGGGGTAACAGATACGCAGTATTTT
CASSQGLAGGVTDTQYF
>-|-|TRBJ1-2|TRBV30
TGTGCCTGGAATCTTAATCCCTGGTCTAACTATGGCTACACCTTC
CAWNLNPWSNYGYTF
>-|TRBD2|TRBJ2-7|TRBV10-1
TGCGCCAGCAGGGCGTCTCTAGCGGGAGGCACCTACGAGCAGTACTTC
CASRASLAGGTYEQYF
>-|TRBD1|TRBJ2-7|TRBV7-2
TGTGCCAGCAGCATTACCGGGACAGGGAGAAGCGGAGGGTTCTTCGAGCAGTACTTC
CASSITGTGRSGGFFEQYF
>-|-|TRBJ2-1|TRBV18
TGTGCCAGCTCAGCCGGACAGAGCTCCTACAATGAGCAGTTCTTC
CASSAGQSSYNEQFF